Listed below are T cell receptor beta chains from one sample, sequenced in a study of blood T cell repertoires in COVID-19. The method was immunoSEQ multiplex PCR; TCRdb's version includes in-frame clones alone and lacks a portion of them. The profile shows roughly 190,000 clones, about 70% of them singletons. Sequencing used peripheral blood. The origin of the receptors is a woman between 45 and 60 years old with active or convalescent COVID-19. The CDR3 runs from the conserved cysteine through the conserved F or W. A D gene is named only where the DNA matches it firmly. Clone size is given for some rows only: seen once, a few or many times, or a class if the clone is expanded.

v_call	j_call	clone_size	d_call	cdr3_aa	cdr3_nt
TRBV7-2	TRBJ2-3	.	TRBD1	CASSLRQGGTDTQYF	TGTGCCAGCAGCTTGAGACAGGGAGGCACAGATACGCAGTATTTT
TRBV3-1/TRBV3-2	TRBJ1-1	.	TRBD1	CASSQPGQANTEAFF	TGTGCCAGCAGCCAACCGGGACAGGCGAACACTGAAGCTTTCTTT
TRBV7-9	TRBJ2-7	.	TRBD1	CASSSGTPTGARHF	TGTGCCAGCAGCTCGGGTACTCCAACAGGGGCTCGACACTTC
TRBV30	TRBJ1-2	.	.	CAWSVGRQRGGYTF	TGTGCCTGGAGCGTCGGCAGGCAACGTGGTGGCTACACCTTC
TRBV15	TRBJ2-1	few	.	CATSRDRNQGKGMEQFF	TGTGCCACCAGCAGAGATCGGAACCAGGGAAAGGGTATGGAGCAGTTCTTC
TRBV4-1	TRBJ2-7	.	.	CASSQDRGRGYEQYF	TGCGCCAGCAGCCAAGATCGCGGTCGCGGCTACGAGCAGTACTTC
TRBV30	TRBJ1-1	.	.	CAWSRWTEAFF	TGTGCCTGGAGCCGGTGGACTGAAGCTTTCTTT
TRBV7-2	TRBJ1-4	.	.	CASSHSYPREEEKLFF	TGTGCCAGCAGCCACTCTTATCCTAGAGAAGAAGAAAAACTGTTTTTT
TRBV28	TRBJ2-3	.	TRBD2	CASSLSGISTDTQYF	TGTGCCAGCAGTTTGAGCGGGATCAGCACAGATACGCAGTATTTT
TRBV11-3	TRBJ2-1	.	TRBD2	CASSSTSAEQFF	TGTGCCAGCAGCTCGACTAGCGCGGAGCAGTTCTTC
TRBV7-9	TRBJ1-4	.	TRBD1	CASGGDRPEKLFF	TGTGCCAGCGGAGGGGACAGGCCCGAAAAACTGTTTTTT
TRBV4-2	TRBJ2-5	.	TRBD2	CASSLLAGEGETQYF	TGTGCCAGCAGCCTCTTGGCGGGAGAGGGAGAGACCCAGTACTTC
TRBV9	TRBJ2-3	.	TRBD2	CASSVVAGRITDTQYF	TGTGCCAGCAGCGTAGTGGCCGGGAGGATCACAGATACGCAGTATTTT
TRBV6-6	TRBJ2-1	once	TRBD2	CASSTSGKHEQFF	TGTGCCAGCAGTACTAGCGGGAAGCATGAGCAGTTCTTC
TRBV28	TRBJ2-7	.	.	CASSPRLGFGYEQYF	TGTGCCAGCAGTCCCAGACTAGGGTTCGGCTACGAGCAGTACTTC
TRBV10-2	TRBJ1-1	.	.	CASSEAVLLNTEAFF	TGCGCCAGCAGTGAGGCAGTGTTGCTTAACACTGAAGCTTTCTTT
TRBV18	TRBJ1-5	.	.	CASSPEGRQPQHF	TGTGCCAGCTCACCAGAGGGGAGGCAGCCCCAGCATTTT
TRBV2	TRBJ1-1	.	.	CASMSDGEGGTEAFF	TGTGCCAGCATGAGCGACGGAGAGGGAGGGACTGAAGCTTTCTTT
TRBV19	TRBJ1-1	.	.	CASSLGGGSDTEAFF	TGTGCCAGTAGTCTAGGGGGGGGTTCGGACACTGAAGCTTTCTTT
TRBV14	TRBJ1-1	.	.	CASSQEPGVRPMNTEAFF	TGTGCCAGCAGCCAAGAACCAGGGGTTAGGCCAATGAACACTGAAGCTTTCTTT
TRBV5-1	TRBJ1-1	.	TRBD1	CASSLDRGAEAFF	TGCGCCAGCAGCCTCGACAGGGGAGCTGAAGCTTTCTTT
TRBV27	TRBJ2-5	.	TRBD2	CASSSQGVAGQETQYF	TGTGCCAGCAGTTCTCAGGGAGTAGCGGGGCAAGAGACCCAGTACTTC
TRBV7-9	TRBJ2-5	.	.	CASSLVVGGLGETQYF	TGTGCCAGCAGCTTAGTAGTCGGGGGGCTGGGGGAGACCCAGTACTTC
TRBV28	TRBJ1-2	.	.	CASSLGRGRGSYTF	TGTGCCAGCAGTTTAGGTAGGGGGAGAGGGAGCTACACCTTC
TRBV7-2	TRBJ1-5	.	TRBD1	CASSLATDRGGNQPQHF	TGTGCCAGCAGCTTAGCCACGGACAGGGGGGGGAATCAGCCCCAGCATTTT
TRBV30	TRBJ1-2	.	.	CACPKGHTGSGYTF	TGTGCCTGCCCGAAGGGGCATACAGGGAGTGGCTACACCTTC
TRBV2	TRBJ2-5	.	TRBD2	CASSELAGGQETQYF	TGTGCCAGCAGTGAATTAGCGGGGGGGCAAGAGACCCAGTACTTC
TRBV19	TRBJ1-6	few	TRBD1	CASSMWDRYSPLHF	TGTGCCAGTAGTATGTGGGACAGGTATTCACCCCTCCACTTT
TRBV7-2	TRBJ1-2	.	TRBD1	CASSLGTGGGDGYTF	TGTGCCAGCAGCTTAGGGACAGGGGGAGGGGATGGCTACACCTTC
TRBV2	TRBJ2-5	.	TRBD2	CASSYGTSGGQETQYF	TGTGCCAGCAGTTACGGGACTAGCGGGGGCCAAGAGACCCAGTACTTC
TRBV3-1/TRBV3-2	TRBJ1-5	.	.	CASSLGPQPQHF	TGTGCCAGCAGCCTGGGCCCTCAGCCCCAGCATTTT
TRBV19	TRBJ1-1	.	.	CASSIDLAGWRAFF	TGTGCCAGTAGTATAGATTTGGCGGGGTGGAGAGCTTTCTTT
TRBV30	TRBJ2-7	.	TRBD1	CAWTDRGPYEQYF	TGTGCCTGGACCGACAGGGGGCCCTACGAGCAGTACTTC
TRBV5-8	TRBJ1-1	.	TRBD1	CASSRDRGGPEAFF	TGTGCCAGCAGCCGGGACAGGGGAGGACCTGAAGCTTTCTTT
TRBV28	TRBJ1-6	.	.	CASSLQNSPLHF	TGTGCCAGCAGTTTACAGAATTCACCCCTCCACTTT
TRBV29-1	TRBJ2-5	.	TRBD2	CSGGGRGTQYF	TGCAGCGGGGGGGGGAGGGGGACCCAGTACTTC
TRBV5-1	TRBJ1-6	.	.	CASSSLANSPLHF	TGCGCCAGCAGCTCGCTAGCGAATTCACCCCTCCACTTT